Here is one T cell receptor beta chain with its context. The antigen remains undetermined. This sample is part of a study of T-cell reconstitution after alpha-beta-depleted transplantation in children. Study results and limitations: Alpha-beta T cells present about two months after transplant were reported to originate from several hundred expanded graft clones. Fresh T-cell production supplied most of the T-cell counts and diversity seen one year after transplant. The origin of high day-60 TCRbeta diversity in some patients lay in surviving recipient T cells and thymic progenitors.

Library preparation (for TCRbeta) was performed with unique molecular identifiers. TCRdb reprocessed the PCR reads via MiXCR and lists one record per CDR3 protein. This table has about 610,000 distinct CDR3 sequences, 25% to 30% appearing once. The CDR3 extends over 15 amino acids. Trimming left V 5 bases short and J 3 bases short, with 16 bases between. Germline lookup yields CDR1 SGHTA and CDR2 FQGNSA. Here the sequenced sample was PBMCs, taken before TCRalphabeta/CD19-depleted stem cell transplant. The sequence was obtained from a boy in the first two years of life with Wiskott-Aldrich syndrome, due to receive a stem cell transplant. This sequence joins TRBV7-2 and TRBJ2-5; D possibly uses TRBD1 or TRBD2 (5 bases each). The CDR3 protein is CASSTTGTTKETQYF. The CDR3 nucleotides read TGTGCCAGCAGCACCACCGGGACGACAAAAGAGACCCAGTACTTC.